Following are 21 T cell receptor beta chains from one sample sequenced in a study of shared clonotypes between healthy human individuals. The naive CD8 fraction comprised CD45RO-negative cells positively selected for CCR7 and excluded terminally differentiated effector memory CD45RA+ cells. The repertoire was sequenced with immunoSEQ multiplex PCR; TCRdb's copy has only in-frame clones and lacks some. The sample records under 600,000 clones, roughly 98% being singletons. The sample consisted of naive CD8+ T cells sorted from blood. Source of these receptors: a man younger than 40 in good health.

CDR3 coding DNA: TGTGCCACCAGCAATTCCCGCCGATCCGGACAGGGGGGAGCCGGATTTGAAAAACTGTTTTTT. This encodes CATSNSRRSGQGGAGFEKLFF. The chain links TRBV15 to TRBJ1-4; TRBD1 aligns across 10 bases. Trimming cost V 4 bases and J 7 bases; bases outside gene matches: 24. The CDR3 has 21 residues. CDR1 is LNHNV, CDR2 YYDKDF, per germline (reference sequence).

The rearrangement joins TRBV18 to TRBJ2-5; 7 positions agree with TRBD1. CDR1 KGHSH and CDR2 LQKENI come from the germline V gene. This CDR3 is built from 16 residues. The trim removed 3 bases at V and 1 base at J, leaving 8 bases unmatched. CDR3 amino acids: CASSPDRRLFQETQYF. In nucleotides, the CDR3 is TGTGCCAGCTCACCGGACAGGCGTCTTTTCCAAGAGACCCAGTACTTC.

This chain uses TRBV18 with TRBJ1-1; D not certain. This CDR3 is built from 13 residues. The V and J ends lost 0 bases and 7 bases respectively, with 9 bases between them. Germline CDR1 KGHSH, CDR2 LQKENI. The CDR3 nucleotides read TGTGCCAGCTCACCACCGGGGAGTTATGAAGCTTTCTTT. It yields the protein CASSPPGSYEAFF.

This chain links TRBV9 with TRBJ2-3; 12 nucleotides line up with TRBD2. CDR3 length: 16 residues. The trim removed 3 bases at V and 5 bases at J, leaving 7 bases unmatched. Per the germline V gene, CDR1 is SGDLS and CDR2 is YYNGEE. The CDR3 coding sequence is TGTGCCAGCAGCGACATAACGGGACTAGCGGGAGATACGCAGTATTTT. Amino acids: CASSDITGLAGDTQYF.

This chain links TRBV30 with TRBJ2-3; 10 bases map to TRBD2. CDR3 length equals 14 residues. Germline loops: CDR1 GTSNPN, CDR2 SVGIG (reference sequence). The V and J ends lost 6 bases and 4 bases, in that order; junction bases with no gene match: 7. In DNA, the CDR3 is TGTGCCTGCAACCGAGCGGGAGGGCCAGATACGCAGTATTTT. As protein: CACNRAGGPDTQYF.

The chain has TRBV28 and TRBJ1-2; a possible D gene is TRBD1 (5 bases). The germline V gene encodes CDR1 MDHEN and CDR2 SYDVKM. V lost 5 bases and J 2 bases, leaving 15 bases between the germline ends. The CDR3 runs to 15 residues. Here the CDR3 reads CASSLVQGGNYGYTF. CDR3 DNA: TGTGCCAGCAGTCTTGTCCAGGGCGGGAACTATGGCTACACCTTC.

The chain employs TRBV9 and TRBJ2-7; 15 bases line up with TRBD2. The germline V gene encodes CDR1 SGDLS and CDR2 YYNGEE. The J segment lost 7 bases and the V segment lost 4 bases, leaving 12 bases of the junction unmatched. The CDR3 is made up of 17 amino acids. CDR3 sequence: CASSPGLAGGPREEQYF. In DNA form, the CDR3 reads TGTGCCAGCAGCCCCGGACTAGCGGGAGGGCCAAGGGAGGAGCAGTACTTC. The entire variable domain, with the rest obtained from reference TRBV9 and TRBJ2-7, is as follows: DSGVTQTPKHLITATGQRVTLRCSPRSGDLSVYWYQQSLDQGLQFLIQYYNGEERAKGNILERFSAQQFPDLHSELNLSSLELGDSALYFCASSPGLAGGPREEQYFGPGTRLTVT.

The chain links TRBV5-1 to TRBJ2-1; 7 bases are a match to TRBD1. The ends lost 4 bases at V and 1 base at J; junction bases unmatched: 5. The CDR3 extends over 15 amino acids. Germline V gene lookup returns CDR1 SGHRS and CDR2 YFSETQ. The CDR3 loop is CASSDRDRSYNEQFF. DNA of the CDR3: TGCGCCAGCAGCGACCGGGACAGATCCTACAATGAGCAGTTCTTC.

The V and J genes are TRBV15 and TRBJ2-7, with TRBD2 matching over 9 bases. Trimming took 3 bases from V and 0 from J; bases not matched to a gene: 9. The CDR3 is 17 amino acids. Germline-derived CDR1 and CDR2 are LNHNV and YYDKDF (reference sequence). The CDR3 loop reads CATSRPGLARSSYEQYF. Written as DNA, the CDR3 is TGTGCCACCAGCAGGCCCGGACTAGCGAGAAGCTCCTACGAGCAGTACTTC.

The chain joins TRBV6-5 to TRBJ2-7, with TRBD2 as a possible D gene (7 bases). Per germline, CDR1 MNHEY and CDR2 SVGAGI. V gave up 1 base and J gave up 2 bases, with 15 bases separating them. This CDR3 region has 16 residues. CDR3 in DNA: TGTGCCAGCAGTTACTTAGCAGGGGACTACCCCTACGAGCAGTACTTC. This encodes CASSYLAGDYPYEQYF.

To note about this clone: Other nucleotide sequences in the sample specify the same CDR3. The rearrangement joins TRBV7-9 to TRBJ2-2, with 8 bases that match TRBD2. The CDR3 spans 15 residues. From germline, CDR1 is SEHNR and CDR2 FQNEAQ (reference sequence). With 4 bases clipped from V and 2 bases from J, the junction kept 3 bases outside the gene matches. The CDR3 spells CASSSSGRNTGELFF. The CDR3 bases are TGTGCCAGCAGCTCGAGCGGGAGAAACACCGGGGAGCTGTTTTTT.

This clone was detected only once. The chain is built from TRBV6-5 and TRBJ2-1, with TRBD1 matching over 7 bases. The germline CDR1 and CDR2 sequences are MNHEY and SVGAGI. V trimming: 4 bases; J trimming: 6 bases; junction bases outside the gene matches: 3. This CDR3 spans 13 amino acids. The CDR3 DNA reads as TGTGCCAGCAGTTGGGACAGTTTCAATGAGCAGTTCTTC. It yields the protein CASSWDSFNEQFF.

The V call is TRBV5-1, the J call TRBJ2-1; TRBD2 agrees at 15 bases. The V segment lost 4 bases and the J segment 3 bases; nucleotides outside the gene matches: 14. This CDR3 contains 20 residues. From germline, CDR1 is SGHRS and CDR2 YFSETQ. CDR3 sequence reads: CASSPHLGTSGRIRYNEQFF. The DNA of the CDR3 is TGCGCCAGCAGCCCCCACCTGGGGACTAGCGGGAGGATCCGCTACAATGAGCAGTTCTTC. Full variable domain (outside the CDR3, taken from reference TRBV5-1 and TRBJ2-1): KAGVTQTPRYLIKTRGQQVTLSCSPISGHRSVSWYQQTPGQGLQFLFEYFSETQRNKGNFPGRFSGRQFSNSRSEMNVSTLELGDSALYLCASSPHLGTSGRIRYNEQFFGPGTRLTVL.

As regards this clone: Other DNA sequences in the sample encode the same CDR3. This rearrangement joins TRBV7-9 to TRBJ2-7, with TRBD1 matching 7 bases. CDR3 size: 15 residues. The V gene's germline CDR1 is SEHNR and CDR2 FQNEAQ (reference sequence). J was trimmed by 0 bases and V by 1 base; bases with no gene match: 3. The CDR3 sequence: CASSLGQGSSYEQYF. CDR3 sequence (DNA): TGTGCCAGCAGCTTAGGACAGGGCAGCTCCTACGAGCAGTACTTC.

The CDR3 sequence: CASSPPSHDTQYF. CDR3 DNA: TGTGCCAGCAGCCCTCCTAGCCATGATACGCAGTATTTT. This chain joins TRBV7-9 and TRBJ2-3; maybe TRBD2 (5 bases). With 5 bases removed from V and 6 bases from J, the gap between germline ends came to 12 bases. This CDR3 has 13 residues. Germline CDR1 is SEHNR and CDR2 is FQNEAQ (reference sequence).

This chain connects TRBV27 to TRBJ2-2; 10 positions agree with TRBD1. CDR1 and CDR2 from the germline V gene are MNHEY and SMNVEV (reference sequence). J lost 4 bases, V lost 5 bases, and 19 bases had no gene match. This CDR3 contains 20 residues. Here the CDR3 DNA reads TGTGCCAGCAGTCGAAATAACCTCCCCGGGACAGGGGCGGGCACCGGGGAGCTGTTTTTT. Residues: CASSRNNLPGTGAGTGELFF.

Details on this clone: In the same sample, other DNA sequences code for this CDR3. V gene TRBV10-1 combines with J gene TRBJ2-7; D is uncertain. The CDR3 loop spans 12 amino acids. With 0 bases removed from V and 1 base from J, the gap between germline ends came to 1 base. Germline-derived CDR1 and CDR2 are WNHNN and SYGVQD (reference sequence). The CDR3 DNA reads as TGCGCCAGCAGTGAGTCGTCCTACGAGCAGTACTTC. It yields the protein CASSESSYEQYF.

The V call is TRBV10-3, the J call TRBJ1-5, with D unclear. This CDR3 contains 14 residues. Trimming left V 3 bases short and J 4 bases short, with 10 bases between. The germline gives CDR1 ENHRY, CDR2 SYGVKD. The CDR3 nucleotides are TGTGCCATCAGTGAAGGAGGCTGGAATCAGCCCCAGCATTTT. The encoded protein is CAISEGGWNQPQHF.

Comments on this clone: The sample contains more than one DNA sequence encoding this CDR3. V and J are TRBV28 and TRBJ2-7; D not certain. CDR1 MDHEN and CDR2 SYDVKM come from the germline V gene. V was pared by 2 bases and J by 4 bases, with 6 bases between. The CDR3 totals 12 residues. This chain's CDR3 is CASSLEDYEQYF. CDR3 nucleotide sequence: TGTGCCAGCAGTTTAGAAGATTACGAGCAGTACTTC.

The V call is TRBV5-1, the J call TRBJ1-2; 10 positions agree with TRBD1. V lost 3 bases and J lost 3; bases outside the gene matches: 5. This CDR3 contains 15 residues. CDR1 SGHRS and CDR2 YFSETQ come from the germline V gene. In DNA form, the CDR3 reads TGCGCCAGCAGCTGGACAGGGGGAAGTTACTATGGCTACACCTTC. This translates into CASSWTGGSYYGYTF.

The table lists this clone with a count of one. This chain connects TRBV11-2 to TRBJ2-1; 13 bases are a match to TRBD2. The length of the CDR3 is 15 residues. The germline CDR1 and CDR2 sequences are SGHAT and FQNNGV. The trim removed 4 bases at V and 7 bases at J, leaving 4 bases unmatched. CDR3 nucleotides: TGTGCCAGCAGCTCTTGGACTAGCGGGAGTAATGAGCAGTTCTTC. It is translated as CASSSWTSGSNEQFF.